The sequence of this T cell receptor (beta chain) was determined in a study of blood T cells in healthy people across ages. Using a J-beta primer mix together with a sample-barcoded 5' primer, a second PCR was run for about 6 to 12 cycles. MiXCR was run by TCRdb on the 5' RACE reads, yielding one entry per CDR3 protein. Of over 550,000 distinct CDR3 sequences listed, about 30% were seen once; the top ten hold around a sixth. No fewer than 6 micrograms of total RNA were isolated from every sample. Overall study findings and caveats: Any changes in expanded clonotypes were possibly confounded, as donor CMV status remained unknown. Long-lived and aged donors differed, with more naive CD4+ cells and higher diversity in the long-lived.

The CDR3 is 15 amino acids. Per the germline V gene, CDR1 is SGHAT and CDR2 is FQDESV (reference sequence). Deletions cut 5 bases from V and 2 bases from J, with 13 bases between. In this sample, this clonotype turned up many times. The antigen remains unidentified. The receptor's source is a woman older than 75 in good health. The chain combines TRBV11-1 with TRBJ2-1; D might be TRBD1 (5 bases). The sample comprised blood. CDR3 bases: TGTGCCAGCAGCCTCCGCAGGGAACCCTACAATGAGCAGTTCTTC. Encoded protein: CASSLRREPYNEQFF. Supplemented by reference TRBV11-1 and TRBJ2-1, the full variable domain reads EAEVAQSPRYKITEKSQAVAFWCDPISGHATLYWYRQILGQGPELLVQFQDESVVDDSQLPKDRFSAERLKGVDSTLKIQPAELGDSAMYLCASSLRREPYNEQFFGPGTRLTVL.